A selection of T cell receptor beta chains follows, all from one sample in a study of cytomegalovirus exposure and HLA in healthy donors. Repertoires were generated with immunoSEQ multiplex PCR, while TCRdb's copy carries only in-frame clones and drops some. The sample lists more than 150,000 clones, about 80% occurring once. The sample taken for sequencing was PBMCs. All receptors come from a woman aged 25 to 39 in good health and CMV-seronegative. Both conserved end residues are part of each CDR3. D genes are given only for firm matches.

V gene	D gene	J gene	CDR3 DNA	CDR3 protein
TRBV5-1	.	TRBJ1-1	TGCGCCAGCAGCTCGGGGGGCAGTTCTCCCACTGAAGCTTTCTTT	CASSSGGSSPTEAFF
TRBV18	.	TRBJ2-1	TGTGCCAGCTCACCCGGGGATAATGAGCAGTTCTTC	CASSPGDNEQFF
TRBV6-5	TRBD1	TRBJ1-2	TGTGCCAGCAGTTACCTACTGACAGGGTCTGACGGCTACACCTTC	CASSYLLTGSDGYTF
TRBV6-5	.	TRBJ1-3	TGTGCCAGCCAAAGGGGTTCTGGAAACACCATATATTTT	CASQRGSGNTIYF
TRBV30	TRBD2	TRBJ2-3	TGTGCCTGGAGTGTTGGTAGCGGGTTCACAGATACGCAGTATTTT	CAWSVGSGFTDTQYF
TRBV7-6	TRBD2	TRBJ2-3	TGTGCCAGCAGCTTAGGTGCGGGGGGCAGGGGCACAGATACGCAGTATTTT	CASSLGAGGRGTDTQYF
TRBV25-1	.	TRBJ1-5	TGTGCCAGCAGTGACGCCCAGTGGAGGGGAGGTCAGCCCCAGCATTTT	CASSDAQWRGGQPQHF
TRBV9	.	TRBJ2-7	TGTGCCAGCAGCGTAGCGGTACAGGGTATCTACGAGCAGTACTTC	CASSVAVQGIYEQYF
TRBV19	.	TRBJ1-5	TGTGCCAGTACCAGGTTTATTAGCAATCAGCCCCAGCATTTT	CASTRFISNQPQHF
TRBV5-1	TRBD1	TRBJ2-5	TGCGCCAGCAGCACGACAGGGAGAGAGACCCAGTACTTC	CASSTTGRETQYF
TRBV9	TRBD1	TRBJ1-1	TGTGCCAGCAGCGCAGGACAGGGGCCTAACACTGAAGCTTTCTTT	CASSAGQGPNTEAFF
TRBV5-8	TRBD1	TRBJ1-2	TGTGCCAGCAGCTGGAGGGGACAGGCCATGAACTATGGCTACACCTTC	CASSWRGQAMNYGYTF
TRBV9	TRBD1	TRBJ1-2	TGTGCCAGCAGCCCCGGGACAGGTCGACTCTATGGCTACACCTTC	CASSPGTGRLYGYTF
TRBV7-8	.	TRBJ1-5	TGTGCCAGCAGCTTAGAATGGCAGGGGTATCAGCCCCAGCATTTT	CASSLEWQGYQPQHF
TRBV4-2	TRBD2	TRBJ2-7	TGTGCCAGCAGCCAACCCGGGGGGGTCGACGAGCAGTACTTC	CASSQPGGVDEQYF
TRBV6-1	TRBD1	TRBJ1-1	TGTGCCAGCAGTGAAAGGCCAGGGGGCAAGAACACTGAAGCTTTCTTT	CASSERPGGKNTEAFF
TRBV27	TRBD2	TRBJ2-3	TGTGCGACCTTCGGGGGGGGAGAGGGTACGCAGTATTTT	CATFGGGEGTQYF
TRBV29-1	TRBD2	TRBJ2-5	TGCAGCGTTGTGGAACTAGCGGGGGGGGTAGAGACCCAGTACTTC	CSVVELAGGVETQYF
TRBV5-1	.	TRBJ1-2	TGCGCCAGCAGCTCGACCGGGGGGTCTGTCTATGGCTACACCTTC	CASSSTGGSVYGYTF
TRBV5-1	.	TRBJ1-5	TGCGCCAGCACCGGGGAGGTCCACAGAAGCAATCAGCCCCAGCATTTT	CASTGEVHRSNQPQHF
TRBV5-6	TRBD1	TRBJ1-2	TGTGCCAGCAGCCCCCCCGGGACAGGGAGAAAGGTGGGCTACACCTTC	CASSPPGTGRKVGYTF